A selection of T cell receptor beta chains follows, all from one sample in a study of PD-1 blockade in classical Hodgkin lymphoma. Generated by immunoSEQ multiplex PCR, the TCRdb table keeps only in-frame clones and is missing some. The sample carries 25,000 to 35,000 clones, roughly 80% recorded once. The sample was CD4+ T cells from blood, taken before the fourth cycle of nivolumab. The receptors here all came from a human donor with classical Hodgkin lymphoma. Each CDR3 is given with its conserved first and last residue. Fields, in order: J gene, V gene, clone size, CDR3 length, D gene, CDR3 DNA, CDR3 protein. A D gene is named only where the DNA matches it firmly. Expanded clones get a size class; other rows say once, few or many, or leave the size out.

j_call: TRBJ1-4
v_call: TRBV29-1
clone_size: once
cdr3_length: 12
d_call: NA
cdr3_nt: TGCAGCGTCCTCGATGACGTAGAAAAACTGTTTTTT
cdr3_aa: CSVLDDVEKLFF

j_call: TRBJ1-1
v_call: TRBV7-9
clone_size: few
cdr3_length: 13
d_call: NA
cdr3_nt: TGTGCCAGCACCAGAGTCATGAACACTGAAGCTTTCTTT
cdr3_aa: CASTRVMNTEAFF

j_call: TRBJ1-1
v_call: TRBV30
clone_size: few
cdr3_length: 12
d_call: NA
cdr3_nt: TGTGCTTCCGGGCTGACAAACACTGAAGCTTTCTTT
cdr3_aa: CASGLTNTEAFF

j_call: TRBJ1-4
v_call: TRBV4-1
clone_size: NA
cdr3_length: 12
d_call: NA
cdr3_nt: TGCGCCAGCAGCCAAGTGAATGAAAAACTGTTTTTT
cdr3_aa: CASSQVNEKLFF

j_call: TRBJ1-5
v_call: TRBV10-3
clone_size: NA
cdr3_length: 15
d_call: TRBD1
cdr3_nt: TGTGCCATCAGTGAGTCGGACAGGGTTAATCAGCCCCAGCATTTT
cdr3_aa: CAISESDRVNQPQHF

j_call: TRBJ2-3
v_call: TRBV11-1
clone_size: few
cdr3_length: 17
d_call: TRBD2
cdr3_nt: TGTGCCAGCAGCTTCGCACCTAGCGGGGGGGCTCAAGATACGCAGTATTTT
cdr3_aa: CASSFAPSGGAQDTQYF

j_call: TRBJ1-1
v_call: TRBV7-3
clone_size: few
cdr3_length: 13
d_call: NA
cdr3_nt: TGTGCCAGCAGCATCCCCGGGGCCCGGGAAGCTTTCTTT
cdr3_aa: CASSIPGAREAFF

j_call: TRBJ1-6
v_call: TRBV19
clone_size: NA
cdr3_length: 13
d_call: TRBD1
cdr3_nt: TGTGCCAGTAGTGTGACAGGGCGTTCACCCCTCCACTTT
cdr3_aa: CASSVTGRSPLHF

j_call: TRBJ2-1
v_call: TRBV6-5
clone_size: NA
cdr3_length: 16
d_call: NA
cdr3_nt: TGTGCCAGCAGTTACTCGGTCGGGATCTGGAACAATGAGCAGTTCTTC
cdr3_aa: CASSYSVGIWNNEQFF

j_call: TRBJ1-4
v_call: TRBV7-9
clone_size: NA
cdr3_length: 19
d_call: NA
cdr3_nt: TGTGCCAGCAGCTTAGGTTTCGGCGGAGGGGACGTGATAGGTGAAAAACTGTTTTTT
cdr3_aa: CASSLGFGGGDVIGEKLFF

j_call: TRBJ1-2
v_call: TRBV18
clone_size: NA
cdr3_length: 16
d_call: TRBD1
cdr3_nt: TGTGCCAGCTCACCAGCCGGGACAGGGGGCAACTATGGCTACACCTTC
cdr3_aa: CASSPAGTGGNYGYTF

j_call: TRBJ1-5
v_call: TRBV6-5
clone_size: once
cdr3_length: 13
d_call: NA
cdr3_nt: TGTGCCAGCAGTTACACGATGGGGGAGCCCCAGCATTTT
cdr3_aa: CASSYTMGEPQHF

j_call: TRBJ1-2
v_call: TRBV28
clone_size: NA
cdr3_length: 15
d_call: NA
cdr3_nt: TGTGCCAGCTCCTCCCCGGGAGGAGCTAACTATGGCTACACCTTC
cdr3_aa: CASSSPGGANYGYTF

j_call: TRBJ2-7
v_call: TRBV27
clone_size: few
cdr3_length: 18
d_call: TRBD2
cdr3_nt: TGTGCCAGCAGTTTCTCTGGACTAGCGGGCCGACTATCCTACGAGCAGTACTTC
cdr3_aa: CASSFSGLAGRLSYEQYF

j_call: TRBJ2-7
v_call: TRBV19
clone_size: NA
cdr3_length: 14
d_call: NA
cdr3_nt: TGTGCCAGTAGCTACAACGCGGGCCCCTACGAGCAGTACTTC
cdr3_aa: CASSYNAGPYEQYF